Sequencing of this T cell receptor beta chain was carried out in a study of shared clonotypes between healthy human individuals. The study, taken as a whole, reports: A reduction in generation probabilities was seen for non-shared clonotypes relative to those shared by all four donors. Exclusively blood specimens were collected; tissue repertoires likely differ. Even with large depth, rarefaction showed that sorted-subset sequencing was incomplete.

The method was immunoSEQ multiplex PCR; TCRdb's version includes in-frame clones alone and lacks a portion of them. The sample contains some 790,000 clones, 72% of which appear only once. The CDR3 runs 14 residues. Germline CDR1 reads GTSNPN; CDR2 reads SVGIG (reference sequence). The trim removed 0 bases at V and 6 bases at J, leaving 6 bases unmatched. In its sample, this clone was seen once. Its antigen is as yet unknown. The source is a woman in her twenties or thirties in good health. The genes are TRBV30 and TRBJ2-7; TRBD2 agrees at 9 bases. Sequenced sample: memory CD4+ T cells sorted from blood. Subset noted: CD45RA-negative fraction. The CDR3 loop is CAWSVLAGGFEQYF. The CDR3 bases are TGTGCCTGGAGTGTACTGGCGGGAGGGTTCGAGCAGTACTTC.